This T cell receptor (beta chain) originates from a study of early T cells in non-severe SARS-CoV-2 infection. Study in general: Bulk RNA taken from unsorted whole blood was sequenced, leaving chains unpaired.

Germline V gene data show CDR1 as SGDLS and CDR2 as YYNGEE. The V segment lost 1 base and the J segment 3 bases; nucleotides outside the gene matches: 6. The CDR3 loop spans 16 amino acids. Study-wide findings and caveats: Comparison of clonotypes with VDJdb favored anti-spike CD8 responses while missing private and CD4 specificities.

This clonotype was seen at least ten times. What it recognizes is unknown. Each single cDNA molecule received a unique molecular identifier. TCRdb re-called the 5' RACE reads with MiXCR, one entry per CDR3 protein. The sample holds about 22,000 distinct CDR3 sequences, 3.5% to 4.5% seen once. V and J are TRBV9 and TRBJ2-3; 9 bases agree with TRBD2. This clonotype was sampled from an adult who was a healthcare worker with PCR-confirmed SARS-CoV-2 infection or an uninfected control (not recorded which). The sequenced sample was whole blood. DNA for the CDR3: TGTGCCAGCAGCGTACGCGGGGGGGACAGAACAGATACGCAGTATTTT. This translates into CASSVRGGDRTDTQYF.